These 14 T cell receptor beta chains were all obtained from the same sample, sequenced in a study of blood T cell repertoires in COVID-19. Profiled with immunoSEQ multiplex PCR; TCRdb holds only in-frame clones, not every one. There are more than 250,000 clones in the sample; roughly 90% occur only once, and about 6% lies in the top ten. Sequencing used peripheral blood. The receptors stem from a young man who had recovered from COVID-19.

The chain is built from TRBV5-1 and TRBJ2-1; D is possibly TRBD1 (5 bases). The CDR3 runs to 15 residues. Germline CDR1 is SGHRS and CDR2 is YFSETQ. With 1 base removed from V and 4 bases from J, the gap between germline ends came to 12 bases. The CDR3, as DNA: TGCGCCAGCAGCTTGAGGGGTACGCGATACAATGAGCAGTTCTTC. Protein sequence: CASSLRGTRYNEQFF. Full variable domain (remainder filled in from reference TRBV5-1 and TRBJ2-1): KAGVTQTPRYLIKTRGQQVTLSCSPISGHRSVSWYQQTPGQGLQFLFEYFSETQRNKGNFPGRFSGRQFSNSRSEMNVSTLELGDSALYLCASSLRGTRYNEQFFGPGTRLTVL.

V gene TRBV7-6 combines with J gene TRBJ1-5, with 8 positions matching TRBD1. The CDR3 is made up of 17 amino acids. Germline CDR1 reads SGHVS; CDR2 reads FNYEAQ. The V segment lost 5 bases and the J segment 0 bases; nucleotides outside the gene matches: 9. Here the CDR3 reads CASSPGTGPYSNQPQHF. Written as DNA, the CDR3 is TGTGCCAGCAGCCCCGGGACAGGTCCCTATAGCAATCAGCCCCAGCATTTT.

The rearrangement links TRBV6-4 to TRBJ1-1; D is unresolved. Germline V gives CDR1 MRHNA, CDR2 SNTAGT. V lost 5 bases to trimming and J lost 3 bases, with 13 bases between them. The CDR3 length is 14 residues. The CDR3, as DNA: TGTGCCAGCAGTAGGGAAAGCGGGGACACTGAAGCTTTCTTT. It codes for CASSRESGDTEAFF.

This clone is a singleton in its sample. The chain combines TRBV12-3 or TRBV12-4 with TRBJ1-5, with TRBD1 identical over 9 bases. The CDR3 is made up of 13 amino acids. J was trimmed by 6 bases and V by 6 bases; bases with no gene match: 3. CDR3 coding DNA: TGTGCCAGCAGGGGACAGGGAACTCAGCCCCAGCATTTT. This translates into CASRGQGTQPQHF.

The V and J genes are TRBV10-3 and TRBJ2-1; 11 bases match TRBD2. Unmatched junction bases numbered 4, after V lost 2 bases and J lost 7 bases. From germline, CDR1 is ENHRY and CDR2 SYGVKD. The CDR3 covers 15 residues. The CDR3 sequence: CAISETSGSGNEQFF. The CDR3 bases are TGTGCCATCAGTGAGACTAGCGGGAGTGGAAATGAGCAGTTCTTC.

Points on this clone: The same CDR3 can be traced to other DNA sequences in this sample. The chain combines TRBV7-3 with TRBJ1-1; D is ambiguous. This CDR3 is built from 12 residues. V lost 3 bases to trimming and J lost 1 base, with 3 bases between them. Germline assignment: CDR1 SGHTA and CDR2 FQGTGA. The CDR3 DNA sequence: TGTGCCAGCAGCTTCGGGAACACTGAAGCTTTCTTT. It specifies CASSFGNTEAFF.

The CDR3 is CASSRATGDGNQPQHF. In nucleotides, the CDR3 is TGTGCCAGCAGCCGAGCGACAGGGGACGGGAATCAGCCCCAGCATTTT. The chain is built from TRBV3-1 (or the pseudogene TRBV3-2) and TRBJ1-5, with 8 bases fitting TRBD1. This CDR3 has 16 amino acids. Trimming cost V 4 bases and J 4 bases; bases outside gene matches: 9. Per germline, CDR1 LGHDT and CDR2 YNNKEL (reference sequence).

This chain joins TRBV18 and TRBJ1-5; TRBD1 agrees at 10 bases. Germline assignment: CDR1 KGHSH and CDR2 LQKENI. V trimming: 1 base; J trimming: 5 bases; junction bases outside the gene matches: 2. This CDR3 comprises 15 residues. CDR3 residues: CASSPLGTGDQPQHF. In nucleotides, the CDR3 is TGTGCCAGCTCACCACTAGGGACAGGGGATCAGCCCCAGCATTTT.

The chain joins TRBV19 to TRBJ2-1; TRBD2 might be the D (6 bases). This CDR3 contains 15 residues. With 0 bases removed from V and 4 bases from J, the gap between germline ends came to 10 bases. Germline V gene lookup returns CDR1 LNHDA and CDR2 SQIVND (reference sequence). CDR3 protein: CASSIEAGQYNEQFF. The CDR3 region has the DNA TGTGCCAGTAGTATAGAGGCGGGGCAGTACAATGAGCAGTTCTTC.

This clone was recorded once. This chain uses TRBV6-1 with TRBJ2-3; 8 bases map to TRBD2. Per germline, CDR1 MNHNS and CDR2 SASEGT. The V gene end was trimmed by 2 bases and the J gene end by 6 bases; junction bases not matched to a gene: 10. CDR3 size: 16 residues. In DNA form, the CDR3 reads TGTGCCAGCAGTGAAAACACCCCGGGGGGGATGGATACGCAGTATTTT. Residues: CASSENTPGGMDTQYF.

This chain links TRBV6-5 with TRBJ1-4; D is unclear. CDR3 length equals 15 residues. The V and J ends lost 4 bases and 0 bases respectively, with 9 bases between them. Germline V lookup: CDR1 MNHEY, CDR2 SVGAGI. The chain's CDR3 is CASSSDSSTNEKLFF. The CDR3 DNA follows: TGTGCCAGCAGTTCCGACTCCTCAACTAATGAAAAACTGTTTTTT.

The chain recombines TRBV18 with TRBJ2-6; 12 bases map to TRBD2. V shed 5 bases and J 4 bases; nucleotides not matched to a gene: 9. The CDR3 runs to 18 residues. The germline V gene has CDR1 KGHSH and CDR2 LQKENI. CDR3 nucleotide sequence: TGTGCCAGCTCAACGACTAGCGGGAGTCTGGGGGGGGCCAACGTCCTGACTTTC. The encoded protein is CASSTTSGSLGGANVLTF. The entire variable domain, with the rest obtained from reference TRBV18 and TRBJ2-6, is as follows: NAGVMQNPRHLVRRRGQEARLRCSPMKGHSHVYWYRQLPEEGLKFMVYLQKENIIDESGMPKERFSAEFPKEGPSILRIQQVVRGDSAAYFCASSTTSGSLGGANVLTFGAGSRLTVL.

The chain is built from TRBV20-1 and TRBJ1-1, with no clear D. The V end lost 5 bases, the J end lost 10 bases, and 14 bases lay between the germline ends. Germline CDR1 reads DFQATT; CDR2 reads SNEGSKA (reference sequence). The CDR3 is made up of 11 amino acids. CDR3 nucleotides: TGCAGTGCTTCGTTCCGGGAGGGAGCTTTCTTT. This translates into CSASFREGAFF.

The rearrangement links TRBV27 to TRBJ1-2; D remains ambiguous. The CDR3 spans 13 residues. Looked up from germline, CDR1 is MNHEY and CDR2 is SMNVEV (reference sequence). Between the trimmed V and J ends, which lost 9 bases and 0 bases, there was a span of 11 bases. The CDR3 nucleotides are TGTGCCAGTTCTCCGGGAGCTAACTATGGCTACACCTTC. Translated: CASSPGANYGYTF.